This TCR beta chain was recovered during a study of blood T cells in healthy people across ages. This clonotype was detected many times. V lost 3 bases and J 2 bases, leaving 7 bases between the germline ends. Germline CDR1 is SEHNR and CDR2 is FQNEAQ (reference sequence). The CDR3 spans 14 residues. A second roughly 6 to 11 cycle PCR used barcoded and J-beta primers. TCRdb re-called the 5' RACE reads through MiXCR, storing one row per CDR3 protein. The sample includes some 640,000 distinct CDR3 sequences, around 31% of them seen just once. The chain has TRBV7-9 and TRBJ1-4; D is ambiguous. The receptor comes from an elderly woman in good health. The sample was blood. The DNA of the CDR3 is TGTGCCAGCAGCTTGGAGAGGACTAATGAAAAACTGTTTTTT. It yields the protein CASSLERTNEKLFF.